Listed here are 27 T cell receptor beta chains from one sample, sequenced in a study of tumor and adjacent non-tumor tissue in lung cancer. The library came from three nested PCR rounds adapted from ARM-PCR protocols. A single record per CDR3 protein comes from TCRdb applying MiXCR to the multiplex PCR reads. The data hold fewer than 85,000 distinct CDR3 sequences, with 75% to 90% observed a single time. No cell sorting was done before RNA was extracted from the tissue. Sequenced input: lung tumor tissue. The receptors shown here come from a woman between 50 and 59 years old with non-small cell lung cancer.

The J gene is TRBJ2-5, the V gene TRBV4-1, with D unclear. CDR1 MGHRA and CDR2 YSYEKL come from the germline V gene. V was trimmed by 6 bases and J by 5 bases, leaving 19 bases between them. CDR3 length equals 15 residues. DNA of the CDR3: TGCGCCAGCAGTAAAGAATTGCGTTCCCGGGAGACCCAGTACTTC. Its protein product is CASSKELRSRETQYF.

This chain links TRBV12-3 or TRBV12-4 with TRBJ2-7, with no clear D. The CDR3 length is 13 residues. The CDR3 bases are TGTGTCAGTAGACAAACAGACTCCTACGAGCAGTACTTC. It is translated as CVSRQTDSYEQYF.

Points on this clonotype: The conserved phenylalanine or tryptophan normally closing the CDR3 is absent here, so this likely arose from a read error. It is unclear where the CDR3 begins or ends on the DNA, so no DNA is shown, and the CDR3 is as TCRdb lists it. The J gene is TRBJ1-5, the V gene TRBV12-3 or TRBV12-4. Counting both end residues, the CDR3 totals 13 amino acids. The CDR3 is CASTQRSNQPRHL.

In this sample, this clonotype turned up once. The chain links TRBV28 to TRBJ2-6; 8 nucleotides agree with TRBD1. Germline V gives CDR1 MDHEN, CDR2 SYDVKM. J was trimmed by 8 bases and V by 6 bases; bases with no gene match: 15. The CDR3 is 17 residues long. The CDR3 sequence is CASSLDRVNSGTNVLTF. The CDR3 DNA reads as TGTGCCAGCAGCCTGGACAGGGTGAACTCTGGAACCAACGTCCTGACTTTC.

This clonotype has ten or more counts. The chain employs TRBV14 and TRBJ2-2; no firm D call. The CDR3 is made up of 15 amino acids. V lost 0 bases and J 1 base, leaving 6 bases between the germline ends. CDR1 and CDR2 (germline): SGHDN, FVKESK. CDR3 sequence: CASSQELGNTGELFF. CDR3 DNA: TGTGCCAGCAGCCAAGAGTTAGGGAACACCGGGGAGCTGTTTTTT.

As regards this clonotype: A read error may account for a junction end that differs from germline. The V and J genes are TRBV6-2 or TRBV6-3 and TRBJ2-3, with D uncertain. The CDR3 runs to 13 residues. Germline loops: CDR1 MNHEY, CDR2 SVGEGT. The CDR3 nucleotides read TGTGCCAGCAATATGATCAGCACATATACACAGTATTTT. Protein product: CASNMISTYTQYF.

Comments on this clonotype: The junction departs from germline at one end; a sequencing error may be responsible. V gene TRBV4-1 combines with J gene TRBJ2-3; D possibly corresponds to TRBD2 (7 bases). The CDR3 contains 20 residues. Germline loops: CDR1 MGHRA, CDR2 YSYEKL. CDR3 in amino acids: CPSSQDPPRPRGGREGSQYF. The DNA of the CDR3 is TGCCCCAGCAGCCAAGACCCCCCCCGGCCTAGGGGGGGCCGAGAGGGTTCGCAGTATTTT.

This clonotype has just a few counts. Since the CDR3 does not end with the conserved phenylalanine or tryptophan, this likely comes from a read error. The CDR3 region is CANSATHSQGRNIQYI. The DNA for the CDR3 is TGTGCCAACAGTGCCACTCATTCACAGGGGAGAAACATTCAGTACATC. The chain carries TRBV6-5 and TRBJ2-4, with 7 bases fitting TRBD1. The germline CDR1 and CDR2 sequences are MNHEY and SVGAGI. CDR3 length: 16 residues.

This chain links TRBV29-1 with TRBJ1-1; possible D gene TRBD1, 5 bases. The germline V and J ends were trimmed by 4 bases and 1 base, with 16 bases remaining between them. The CDR3 runs 15 residues. Germline CDR1 SQVTM, CDR2 ANQGSEA. CDR3 in amino acids: CSVVKVGRWNTEAFF. The CDR3 DNA is TGCAGCGTTGTGAAGGTGGGACGTTGGAACACTGAAGCTTTCTTT.

As concerns this clonotype: The germline gene is not matched at one end of the junction; a read error may be the cause. The V gene is TRBV20-1, the J gene TRBJ2-7; the D call may be TRBD1 or TRBD2 (5 bases each). The CDR3 length is 15 residues. Looked up from germline, CDR1 is DFQATT and CDR2 is SNEGSKA (reference sequence). This CDR3 reads CSTRDPTEDWSEQYF. The CDR3 region has the DNA TGCAGTACTAGAGACCCGACAGAGGACTGGTCCGAGCAATACTTC.

About this clonotype itself: The germline gene is not matched at one end of the junction; a read error may be the cause. This rearrangement joins TRBV4-2 to TRBJ2-7; D is unresolved. The CDR3 has 16 amino acids. Germline CDR1 reads LGHNA; CDR2 reads YNFKEQ. Here the CDR3 reads CTSSQVSPPSTNEQYF. For the CDR3, the DNA is TGTACCAGCAGCCAAGTATCGCCCCCGAGCACCAACGAGCAGTACTTC.

There are a few counts of this clonotype. Sequence at one end of the junction differs from germline and may be a read error. The CDR3 here is CASRLDPREEQYF. CDR3 coding DNA: TGTGCCAGCAGATTAGATCCTCGAGAAGAGCAGTACTTC. The chain is built from TRBV11-2 and TRBJ2-7; D gene ambiguous. The CDR3 is 13 residues long. Per germline, CDR1 SGHAT and CDR2 FQNNGV. The variable domain in full, completed from reference TRBV11-2 and TRBJ2-7, reads EAGVAQSPRYKIIEKRQSVAFWCNPISGHATLYWYQQILGQGPKLLIQFQNNGVVDDSQLPKDRFSAERLKGVDSTLKIQPAKLEDSAVYLCASRLDPREEQYFGPGTRLTVT.

With respect to this clonotype: Germline is not matched at one junction end, which may reflect a read error. J is TRBJ1-3 and V is TRBV4-1, with a weak D call TRBD1 (6 bases). CDR1 and CDR2 (germline): MGHRA, YSYEKL. The CDR3 has 16 amino acids. The CDR3 loop reads CASNQRGGSSGDTIYF. The CDR3, as DNA: TGCGCCAGCAACCAAAGGGGGGGTAGCTCTGGAGACACCATATATTTT.

Comment on this clonotype: A junction boundary mismatches the germline segment, possibly from a read error. V usage is TRBV4-3 and J usage is TRBJ2-6, with unresolved D. CDR1 and CDR2 (germline): LGHNA, YSLEER. CDR3 length: 14 residues. This CDR3 is CASSQERAKGVLTF. The CDR3 nucleotides read TGCGCCAGTAGCCAAGAACGAGCGAAGGGCGTCCTGACTTTC.

To note about this clonotype: Its ends do not fully match the called genes, so a read error is possible. This chain uses TRBV12-3 or TRBV12-4 with TRBJ2-1; TRBD2 might be the D (7 bases). CDR3 size: 15 residues. CDR3 DNA sequence: TGTGCCAACAGTCCAAACCGGGGAGGGGGGACTGAGCAGTTCTTC. Translated, it gives CANSPNRGGGTEQFF.

As regards this clonotype: The junction shows a germline mismatch at one end, possibly a read error. The genes are TRBV11-2 and TRBJ2-1, with a tentative D call TRBD2 (6 bases). Germline CDR1 reads SGHAT; CDR2 reads FQNNGV. The CDR3 is 17 amino acids. The CDR3 loop reads CASTPEGGESSCNGQFF. The CDR3 nucleotides are TGTGCCAGCACCCCAGAGGGCGGGGAAAGCTCCTGCAATGGGCAGTTCTTC.

About this clonotype: The germline gene is not matched at one end of the junction; a read error may be the cause. V usage is TRBV11-2 and J usage is TRBJ2-1, with D tentatively TRBD2 (5 bases). CDR1 SGHAT and CDR2 FQNNGV come from the germline V gene. The CDR3 spans 12 residues. CDR3 protein: CASNSNRDERSF. CDR3 sequence (DNA): TGTGCCAGCAACTCCAATAGGGATGAGCGGTCCTTC.

The chain links TRBV6-2 or TRBV6-3 to TRBJ2-2; 9 bases are shared with TRBD1. After removal of 6 bases from V and 7 bases from J, the junction contained 9 bases not matched to a gene. Germline V gene sequence: CDR1 MNHEY, CDR2 SVGEGT. There are 15 residues in the CDR3. In DNA form, the CDR3 reads TGTGCCAGCAGGAGGGAACAGGGGGCGATCGGGGAGCTGTTTTTT. It encodes CASRREQGAIGELFF.

This clonotype has a handful of counts. No conserved phenylalanine or tryptophan is present at the end of the CDR3, so a read error is the likely explanation. This chain uses TRBV11-2 with TRBJ2-7; 8 nucleotides align to TRBD2. Germline V lookup: CDR1 SGHAT, CDR2 FQNNGV. CDR3 size: 16 residues. Unmatched junction bases numbered 18, after V lost 9 bases and J lost 5 bases. DNA for the CDR3: TGTGCCAGTAGGCTAAGAGGACTAGCAGTCTCGGACGAGCAGTACTGC. Protein product: CASRLRGLAVSDEQYC.

The rearrangement uses TRBV20-1 and TRBJ1-1, with 8 bases lining up with TRBD1. Germline V CDR1 and CDR2: DFQATT, SNEGSKA (reference sequence). The CDR3 runs to 14 residues. After removal of 7 bases from V and 11 bases from J, the junction contained 18 bases not matched to a gene. The CDR3 reads CSVWSGTGRRNAFF. CDR3 DNA sequence: TGCAGTGTCTGGTCCGGGACAGGTCGCAGGAATGCTTTCTTT.

This clonotype was counted ten times or more. The genes are TRBV20-1 and TRBJ2-7; 7 bases match TRBD1. CDR3 length: 13 amino acids. J lost 3 bases, V lost 3 bases, and 5 bases had no gene match. Looked up from germline, CDR1 is DFQATT and CDR2 is SNEGSKA (reference sequence). CDR3 region: CSARGDRDYEQYF. The CDR3 DNA follows: TGCAGTGCTAGGGGGGACAGAGACTACGAGCAGTACTTC.

About this clonotype: One end of the junction does not line up with germline, which may come from a read error. The chain has TRBV20-1 and TRBJ2-5, with D unclear. The CDR3 contains 13 residues. CDR1 is DFQATT, CDR2 SNEGSKA, per germline (reference sequence). CDR3: CSAKQPLQETHYF. For the CDR3, the DNA is TGCAGTGCTAAACAGCCTCTACAAGAGACCCACTACTTC.

Worth noting for this clonotype: The junction shows a germline mismatch at one end, possibly a read error. The rearrangement uses TRBV4-2 and TRBJ1-1; 9 bases map to TRBD1. From germline, CDR1 is LGHNA and CDR2 YNFKEQ. This CDR3 region has 14 residues. CDR3: CTSSLNPGQGLPFF. The CDR3 bases are TGTACCAGCAGCCTCAACCCGGGACAGGGATTGCCTTTCTTT.

As to this clonotype: Relative to the germline gene, one junction end is altered; a read error may explain this. V is TRBV4-3 and J is TRBJ2-1, with 11 positions matching TRBD2. The CDR3 extends over 19 amino acids. Germline CDR1 reads LGHNA; CDR2 reads YSLEER. The CDR3 DNA reads TGCGCCAGCAGTCAAGAATTTAGCGGGAGGGTGAGCTCCTACGATGAGCAGTTCTTC. Its translation is CASSQEFSGRVSSYDEQFF.

This clonotype appeared once. At one of its ends the junction is not consistent with the germline gene, which may arise from a read error. The chain combines TRBV6-6 with TRBJ2-5; D perhaps matches TRBD2 (6 bases). Germline CDR1 reads MNHNY; CDR2 reads SVGAGI (reference sequence). The CDR3 has 14 amino acids. The CDR3 reads CASSYPGGAETEYF. CDR3 DNA sequence: TGCGCCAGCAGTTATCCAGGAGGGGCGGAGACCGAGTACTTC.

This rearrangement joins TRBV6-1 to TRBJ2-3; D gene unclear. Germline V CDR1 and CDR2: MNHNS, SASEGT. The CDR3 has 14 amino acids. Deletions cut 11 bases from V and 2 bases from J, with 17 bases between. Here the CDR3 DNA reads TGTGCCGGTATAGACTCACCTCTCACAGATACGCAGTATTTT. Amino acid sequence: CAGIDSPLTDTQYF.

V is TRBV6-1 and J is TRBJ2-1, with D perhaps being TRBD1 or TRBD2 (5 bases each). The CDR3 sequence is 16 residues long. The germline V and J ends were trimmed by 11 bases and 0 bases, with 20 bases remaining between them. The germline V gene encodes CDR1 MNHNS and CDR2 SASEGT. The CDR3 nucleotides are TGTGCCGGCAATCATGGGTGGGGGAGCTCCTACAATGAGCAGTTCTTC. Protein sequence: CAGNHGWGSSYNEQFF.